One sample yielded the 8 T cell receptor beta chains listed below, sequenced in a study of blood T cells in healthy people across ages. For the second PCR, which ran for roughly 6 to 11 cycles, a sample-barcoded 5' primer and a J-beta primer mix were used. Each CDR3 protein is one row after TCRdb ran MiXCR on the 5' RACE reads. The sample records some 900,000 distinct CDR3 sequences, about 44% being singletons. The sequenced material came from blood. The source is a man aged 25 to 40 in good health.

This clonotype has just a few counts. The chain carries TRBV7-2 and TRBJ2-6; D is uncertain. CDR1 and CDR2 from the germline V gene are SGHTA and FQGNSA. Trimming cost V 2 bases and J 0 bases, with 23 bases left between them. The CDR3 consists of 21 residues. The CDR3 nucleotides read TGTGCCAGCAGCTTACGCAATTCGGGTCTGACGTCGTACTCTGGGGCCAACGTCCTGACTTTC. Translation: CASSLRNSGLTSYSGANVLTF. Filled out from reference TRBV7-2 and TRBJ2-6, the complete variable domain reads GAGVSQSPSNKVTEKGKDVELRCDPISGHTALYWYRQSLGQGLEFLIYFQGNSAPDKSGLPSDRFSAERTGGSVSTLTIQRTQQEDSAVYLCASSLRNSGLTSYSGANVLTFGAGSRLTVL.

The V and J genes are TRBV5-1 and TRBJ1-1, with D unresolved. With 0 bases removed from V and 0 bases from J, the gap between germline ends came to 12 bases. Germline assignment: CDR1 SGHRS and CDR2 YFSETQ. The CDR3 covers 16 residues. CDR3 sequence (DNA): TGCGCCAGCAGCTTGGACAACCTAGGCTTGAACACTGAAGCTTTCTTT. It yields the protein CASSLDNLGLNTEAFF.

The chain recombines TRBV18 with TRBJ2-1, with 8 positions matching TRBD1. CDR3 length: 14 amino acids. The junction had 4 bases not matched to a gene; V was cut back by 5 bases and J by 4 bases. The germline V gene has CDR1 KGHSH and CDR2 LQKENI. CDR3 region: CASSRQGNYNEQFF. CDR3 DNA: TGTGCCAGCTCAAGACAGGGGAATTACAATGAGCAGTTCTTC.

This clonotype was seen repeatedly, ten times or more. The chain's CDR3 is CSVDPNLGTDTQYF. The DNA of the CDR3 is TGCAGCGTTGACCCCAACTTGGGCACAGATACGCAGTATTTT. This rearrangement joins TRBV29-1 to TRBJ2-3; D is uncertain. This CDR3 has 14 residues. V was clipped by 3 bases and J by 1 base, with 11 bases between them. In germline, CDR1 is SQVTM, CDR2 ANQGSEA.

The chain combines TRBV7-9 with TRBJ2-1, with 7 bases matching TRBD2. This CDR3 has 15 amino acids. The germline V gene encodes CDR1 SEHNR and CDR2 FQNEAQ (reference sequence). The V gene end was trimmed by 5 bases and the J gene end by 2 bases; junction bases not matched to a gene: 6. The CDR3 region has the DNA TGTGCCAGCAGCACCTCTAGCGGTGCCTACAATGAGCAGTTCTTC. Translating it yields CASSTSSGAYNEQFF.

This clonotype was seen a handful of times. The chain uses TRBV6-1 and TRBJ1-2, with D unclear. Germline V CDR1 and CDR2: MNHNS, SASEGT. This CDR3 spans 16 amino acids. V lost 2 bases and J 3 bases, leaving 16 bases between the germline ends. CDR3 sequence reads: CASSESVDLVDYGYTF. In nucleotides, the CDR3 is TGTGCCAGCAGTGAAAGTGTCGACCTGGTGGACTATGGCTACACCTTC.

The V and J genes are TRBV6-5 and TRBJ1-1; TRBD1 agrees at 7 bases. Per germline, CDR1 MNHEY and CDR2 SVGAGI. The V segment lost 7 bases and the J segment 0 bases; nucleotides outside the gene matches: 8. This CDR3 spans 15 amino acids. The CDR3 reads CASKGQGGVNTEAFF. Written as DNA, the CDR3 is TGTGCCAGCAAGGGGCAGGGGGGGGTGAACACTGAAGCTTTCTTT.

The CDR3 sequence is CASTLQGGSPLHF. CDR3 in DNA: TGTGCCAGCACCCTCCAGGGGGGATCACCCCTCCACTTT. The genes are TRBV2 and TRBJ1-6, with 7 bases fitting TRBD1. The CDR3 runs to 13 residues. CDR1 SNHLY and CDR2 FYNNEI come from the germline V gene. V dropped 7 bases and J dropped 10; count of bases not matched to a gene: 7. The full variable domain, in which reference TRBV2 and TRBJ1-6 provide the parts outside the CDR3, is EPEVTQTPSHQVTQMGQEVILRCVPISNHLYFYWYRQILGQKVEFLVSFYNNEISEKSEIFDDQFSVERPDGSNFTLKIRSTKLEDSAMYFCASTLQGGSPLHFGNGTRLTVT.